This TCR beta chain was captured by sequencing in a study of graft-versus-host responses after intestinal transplantation. For the study at large: Induction with anti-thymocyte globulin, then tacrolimus and steroids for around three years, was given to all recipients.

Concerning this clone itself: Its target is unknown.

The ends were cut back, 2 bases at V and 5 bases at J, with 16 bases in the middle. This CDR3 is built from 16 residues. Germline assignment: CDR1 SGHVS and CDR2 FQNEAQ. This table comes from immunoSEQ multiplex PCR, and its TCRdb copy is limited to in-frame clones, with some not included. The table records 75,000 to 100,000 clones, 80% to 95% of them present only once. Study-wide results and limits: Circulating GvH clones peaking coincided with falling HvG clones soon after transplant. Graft-donor T cell macrochimerism coincided with high graft-versus-host to host-versus-graft clonal ratios in allografts.

The source of this sequence is a human donor who received an intestinal transplant. The material was unstimulated CD4+ T cells sorted from spleen or lymph node cells, obtained before intestinal transplant. The chain couples TRBV7-8 to TRBJ1-5, with D unclear. In DNA, the CDR3 is TGTGCCAGCAGCTTATCTGCCAACCGACTCGATCAGCCCCAGCATTTT. Amino acids: CASSLSANRLDQPQHF.